This T cell receptor (beta chain) was sequenced in a study of blood T cells in healthy people across ages. The wider study: About one barcoded beta molecule per two T cells was captured by template switching. The study's findings and limits: Higher diversity and more naive CD4+ cells were features of long-lived donors, compared to aged donors.

Individuals who donated were healthy Caucasians from Russia aged about 6 to 95. A remark on this clonotype: Its antigen is still unknown.

Germline CDR1 reads LNHDA; CDR2 reads SQIVND (reference sequence). V trimming: 7 bases; J trimming: 4 bases; junction bases outside the gene matches: 5. The CDR3 has 13 residues. A J-beta primer mix and a sample-barcoded 5' primer were used in a second PCR of roughly 6 to 11 cycles. A minimum of 2.5 million CDR3-containing paired-end reads was obtained for each sample. TCRdb analysed the 5' RACE reads with MiXCR anew, one entry per CDR3 protein. The sample yields just over 1 million distinct CDR3 sequences, more than 40% seen once. The sample was blood. The clonotype originates from a woman aged 55-69 years in good health. The rearrangement links TRBV19 to TRBJ1-2; 8 bases match TRBD1. This CDR3 reads CASNRGYSYGYTF. CDR3 DNA: TGTGCCAGTAACAGGGGGTACAGCTATGGCTACACCTTC.